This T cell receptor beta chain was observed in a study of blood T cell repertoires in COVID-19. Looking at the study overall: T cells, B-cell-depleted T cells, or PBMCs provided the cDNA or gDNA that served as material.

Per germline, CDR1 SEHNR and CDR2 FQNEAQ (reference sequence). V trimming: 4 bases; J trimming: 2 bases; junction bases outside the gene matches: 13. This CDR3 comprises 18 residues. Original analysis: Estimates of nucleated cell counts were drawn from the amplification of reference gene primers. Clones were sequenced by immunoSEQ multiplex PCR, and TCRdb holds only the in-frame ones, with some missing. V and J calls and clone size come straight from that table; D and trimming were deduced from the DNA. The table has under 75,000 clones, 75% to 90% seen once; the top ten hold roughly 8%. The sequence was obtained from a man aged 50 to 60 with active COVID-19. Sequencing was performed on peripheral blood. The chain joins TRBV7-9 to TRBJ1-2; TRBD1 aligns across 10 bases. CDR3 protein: CASSSSFIWDRGNYGYTF. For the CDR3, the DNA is TGTGCCAGCAGCTCCTCCTTTATTTGGGACAGGGGAAACTATGGCTACACCTTC.